The 31 T cell receptor beta chains below were found in one sample sequenced in a study (dated by TCRdb to 2015 to 2017). Library generation was performed with 5' RACE. Sequenced using an Illumina MiSeq. TCRdb redid the processing of the public reads, applying fastp at Q25 and MiXCR, and retained in-frame beta chains. Every distinct CDR3 protein forms one entry, paired with its most common genes and DNA. For this sample the table gives 5,000 to 6,500 distinct CDR3 sequences, of which approximately 59% were detected only once. Jointly, the top ten make up more than 3.5% of the sample. The sequenced sample was tumor-infiltrating memory CD4+ T cells sorted from the breast tumor. Interpreted using the paper, the cell subset or site label stands for: memory CD4+ T cells, CD4+CD45RO+CD25-. These receptors were taken from a female donor with breast cancer.

V usage is TRBV5-1 and J usage is TRBJ2-2; D unclear. CDR1 and CDR2 (germline): SGHRS, YFSETQ. This CDR3 is built from 16 residues. The germline V and J ends were trimmed by 3 bases and 1 base, with 13 bases remaining between them. CDR3 in DNA: TGCGCCAGCAGCTCCCACGGCCAATTGAACACCGGGGAGCTGTTTTTT. It translates to CASSSHGQLNTGELFF. Full variable domain (remainder filled in from reference TRBV5-1 and TRBJ2-2): KAGVTQTPRYLIKTRGQQVTLSCSPISGHRSVSWYQQTPGQGLQFLFEYFSETQRNKGNFPGRFSGRQFSNSRSEMNVSTLELGDSALYLCASSSHGQLNTGELFFGEGSRLTVL.

V is TRBV20-1 and J is TRBJ2-5; D is perhaps TRBD1 (6 bases). V dropped 0 bases and J dropped 5 bases, with 13 bases sitting between them. From germline, CDR1 is DFQATT and CDR2 SNEGSKA (reference sequence). CDR3 length: 14 amino acids. In nucleotides, the CDR3 is TGCAGTGCTAGAGATCAGTACAGGGTGGAGACCCAGTACTTC. Translating gives CSARDQYRVETQYF.

On this clonotype itself: An end of the junction differs from the germline gene, which may be a read error. This chain uses TRBV9 with TRBJ1-2; no definite D call. Germline CDR1 reads SGDLS; CDR2 reads YYNGEE. This CDR3 is built from 13 residues. The CDR3 bases are TGTGTCAGCAGCCGCGATGAGAACTATGGCTACACCTTC. It specifies CVSSRDENYGYTF.

This clonotype was recorded a few times. The chain recombines TRBV12-3 or TRBV12-4 with TRBJ1-5; D not certain. Between the trimmed V and J ends, which lost 5 bases and 9 bases, there was a span of 17 bases. The CDR3 spans 14 residues. The CDR3 DNA reads as TGTGCCAGCAGTACTGGACCTGGCTCGGGGCCCCAGCATTTT. Translated: CASSTGPGSGPQHF.

The V gene is TRBV29-1, the J gene TRBJ2-5, with TRBD2 identical over 7 bases. Trimming took 7 bases from V and 4 from J; bases not matched to a gene: 12. The germline CDR1 and CDR2 sequences are SQVTM and ANQGSEA. There are 14 residues in the CDR3. Here the CDR3 reads CSGGGLEGRETQYF. The DNA of the CDR3 is TGCAGCGGGGGGGGTTTGGAGGGAAGAGAGACCCAGTACTTC.

This chain's CDR3 is CSASPLRSLYNEQFF. In DNA form, the CDR3 reads TGCAGTGCTAGTCCCCTCAGGTCCCTATACAATGAGCAGTTCTTC. The rearrangement links TRBV20-1 to TRBJ2-1; D uncertain. V lost 3 bases and J lost 4, with 16 bases in between. CDR1 and CDR2 (germline): DFQATT, SNEGSKA (reference sequence). The CDR3 spans 15 residues.

The chain combines TRBV3-1 with TRBJ2-2; D remains ambiguous. V was cut by 5 bases and J by 3 bases, with 1 base left in between. The CDR3 extends over 11 amino acids. In germline, CDR1 is LGHDT, CDR2 YNNKEL (reference sequence). The DNA for the CDR3 is TGTGCCAGCAGCTACACCGGGGAGCTGTTTTTT. Amino acids: CASSYTGELFF. The full variable domain, its missing parts supplied by reference TRBV3-1 and TRBJ2-2, is DTAVSQTPKYLVTQMGNDKSIKCEQNLGHDTMYWYKQDSKKFLKIMFSYNNKELIINETVPNRFSPKSPDKAHLNLHINSLELGDSAVYFCASSYTGELFFGEGSRLTVL.

The chain joins TRBV20-1 to TRBJ1-2, with TRBD1 as a possible D gene (5 bases). The germline CDR1 and CDR2 sequences are DFQATT and SNEGSKA (reference sequence). There are 14 residues in the CDR3. V lost 1 base, J lost 2 bases, and 11 bases lay in between. This chain's CDR3 is CSARVRGPNYGYTF. DNA for the CDR3: TGCAGTGCTAGAGTAAGGGGCCCAAACTATGGCTACACCTTC.

Only a few counts were recorded for this clonotype. The V gene is TRBV29-1, the J gene TRBJ2-1; D is ambiguous. Trimming removed 0 bases from V and 7 bases from J, with 10 bases in between. There are 13 residues in the CDR3. Germline V gene lookup returns CDR1 SQVTM and CDR2 ANQGSEA. The CDR3 spells CSVEDRRMNEQFF. CDR3 sequence (DNA): TGCAGCGTTGAAGATCGGCGGATGAATGAGCAGTTCTTC.

The sample holds a few counts of this clonotype. The chain links TRBV20-1 to TRBJ2-7, with D unresolved. The CDR3 is 15 amino acids. With 3 bases removed from V and 3 bases from J, the gap between germline ends came to 18 bases. Germline V gene sequence: CDR1 DFQATT, CDR2 SNEGSKA (reference sequence). The CDR3 protein is CSARGPWEVGYEQYF. In nucleotides, the CDR3 is TGCAGTGCTAGGGGTCCCTGGGAAGTCGGCTACGAGCAGTACTTC.

The V and J genes are TRBV20-1 and TRBJ2-3; TRBD1 or TRBD2 may be the D gene (5 bases each). The CDR3 is 13 amino acids. Trimming took 5 bases from V and 9 from J, leaving 18 bases between them. Germline CDR1 is DFQATT and CDR2 is SNEGSKA (reference sequence). The CDR3 region is CSAEGLPARTQYF. CDR3 bases: TGCAGTGCTGAGGGGCTACCAGCCCGGACGCAGTATTTT.

The J gene is TRBJ1-1, the V gene TRBV5-1; weak D call: TRBD1 (6 bases). The germline V and J ends were trimmed by 4 bases and 0 bases, with 19 bases remaining between them. Germline V gives CDR1 SGHRS, CDR2 YFSETQ. The CDR3 covers 17 residues. The CDR3 DNA reads TGCGCCAGCAGCCGGGGGGGGGCCGCCCTTATGAACACTGAAGCTTTCTTT. As protein: CASSRGGAALMNTEAFF.

The chain couples TRBV15 to TRBJ2-7; D is unresolved. Germline V gives CDR1 LNHNV, CDR2 YYDKDF (reference sequence). Trimming stripped 0 bases from V and 2 bases from J, with 11 bases between. This CDR3 is built from 15 residues. CDR3 sequence (DNA): TGTGCCACCAGCAGAGATGCGACTTCCCCCTACGAGCAGTACTTC. Its protein product is CATSRDATSPYEQYF. The full variable domain, in which reference TRBV15 and TRBJ2-7 provide the parts outside the CDR3, is DAMVIQNPRYQVTQFGKPVTLSCSQTLNHNVMYWYQQKSSQAPKLLFHYYDKDFNNEADTPDNFQSRRPNTSFCFLDIRSPGLGDTAMYLCATSRDATSPYEQYFGPGTRLTVT.

The J gene is TRBJ2-7, the V gene TRBV5-1; no firm D call. The germline V gene encodes CDR1 SGHRS and CDR2 YFSETQ. CDR3 length: 14 residues. Trimming shortened V by 4 bases and J by 2 bases, and 13 bases separated the two germline ends. The CDR3 sequence: CASSPDSAAYEQYF. The CDR3 bases are TGCGCCAGCAGCCCAGACTCCGCCGCCTACGAGCAGTACTTC.

This sequence joins TRBV6-5 and TRBJ2-3; no reliable D call. CDR1 is MNHEY and CDR2 is SVGAGI in the germline V gene. Trimming pared 0 bases from V and 2 bases from J, leaving 9 bases between. This CDR3 is built from 15 residues. The CDR3: CASSYSLAVTDTQYF. Here the CDR3 DNA reads TGTGCCAGCAGTTACTCGCTGGCGGTCACAGATACGCAGTATTTT.

This clonotype was counted a few times. V gene TRBV7-3 combines with J gene TRBJ2-1; D is possibly TRBD2 (5 bases). The CDR3 is made up of 16 amino acids. Trimming left V 2 bases short and J 5 bases short, with 16 bases between. From germline, CDR1 is SGHTA and CDR2 FQGTGA. Here the CDR3 DNA reads TGTGCCAGCAGCTTAGGATCCGTAGCGCAAAACAATGAGCAGTTCTTC. Translated, it gives CASSLGSVAQNNEQFF.

This chain uses TRBV6-5 with TRBJ1-6; unclear D gene. This CDR3 comprises 15 residues. The V end lost 2 bases, the J end lost 7 bases, and 12 bases lay between the germline ends. Germline V gene sequence: CDR1 MNHEY, CDR2 SVGAGI. The CDR3 DNA reads TGTGCCAGCAGTTACGACGCCATGGGCAATTCACCCCTCCACTTT. The encoded protein is CASSYDAMGNSPLHF.

The chain has TRBV5-1 and TRBJ1-2; TRBD1 aligns across 8 bases. Germline V gene lookup returns CDR1 SGHRS and CDR2 YFSETQ. V shed 0 bases, J shed 6 bases, and the junction held 4 bases outside the gene matches. This CDR3 is 14 amino acids long. Here the CDR3 DNA reads TGCGCCAGCAGCTTGGCCGCAGGGGGCGATGGCTACACCTTC. As protein: CASSLAAGGDGYTF.

The rearrangement links TRBV6-1 to TRBJ2-3, with 9 bases fitting TRBD2. Germline CDR1 is MNHNS and CDR2 is SASEGT. CDR3 length equals 15 residues. J lost 2 bases, V lost 6 bases, and 6 bases had no gene match. In DNA, the CDR3 is TGTGCCAGCAGCTTAGCGGGAGTCCCCACAGATACGCAGTATTTT. Translating it yields CASSLAGVPTDTQYF.

The chain employs TRBV29-1 and TRBJ1-2; a possible D gene is TRBD1 (6 bases). CDR1 and CDR2 from the germline V gene are SQVTM and ANQGSEA. Trimming left V 7 bases short and J 6 bases short, with 21 bases between. This CDR3 contains 14 residues. The CDR3 nucleotides are TGCAGCGCAACAACGTGGACAGAGTGGGATGGCTACACCTTC. Translation: CSATTWTEWDGYTF. Drawing the rest from reference TRBV29-1 and TRBJ1-2, the complete variable domain is SAVISQKPSRDICQRGTSLTIQCQVDSQVTMMFWYRQQPGQSLTLIATANQGSEATYESGFVIDKFPISRPNLTFSTLTVSNMSPEDSSIYLCSATTWTEWDGYTFGSGTRLTVV.

The chain recombines TRBV5-1 with TRBJ1-1; TRBD1 is a possible D gene (5 bases). The V gene lost 4 bases and the J gene lost 0 bases, with 13 bases spanning the gap. Germline assignment: CDR1 SGHRS and CDR2 YFSETQ. The CDR3 consists of 15 residues. The CDR3, as DNA: TGCGCCAGCAGCGAACTGGGGGTCATGAACACTGAAGCTTTCTTT. The encoded protein is CASSELGVMNTEAFF.

The chain links TRBV5-1 to TRBJ1-2; 8 bases map to TRBD1. Unmatched junction bases numbered 10, after V lost 1 base and J lost 8 bases. Looked up from germline, CDR1 is SGHRS and CDR2 is YFSETQ. This CDR3 comprises 15 residues. CDR3 residues: CASSLPGTGSRGYTF. The CDR3 DNA is TGCGCCAGCAGCTTGCCCGGGACAGGATCAAGGGGCTACACCTTC. The variable domain in full, with the rest retrieved from reference TRBV5-1 and TRBJ1-2, is KAGVTQTPRYLIKTRGQQVTLSCSPISGHRSVSWYQQTPGQGLQFLFEYFSETQRNKGNFPGRFSGRQFSNSRSEMNVSTLELGDSALYLCASSLPGTGSRGYTFGSGTRLTVV.

The V call is TRBV5-1, the J call TRBJ1-6, with 12 bases matching TRBD1. V gave up 4 bases and J gave up 10 bases; unmatched junction bases: 9. The CDR3 has 16 amino acids. CDR1 and CDR2 (germline): SGHRS, YFSETQ. The CDR3: CASSATGTGGRSPLHF. CDR3 nucleotides: TGCGCCAGCAGCGCGACCGGGACAGGGGGCCGGTCACCCCTCCACTTT.

The rearrangement uses TRBV20-1 and TRBJ2-3; D is tentatively TRBD1 or TRBD2 (5 bases each). CDR1 DFQATT and CDR2 SNEGSKA come from the germline V gene (reference sequence). This CDR3 region has 15 residues. The ends were cut back, 1 base at V and 2 bases at J, with 13 bases in the middle. The CDR3 DNA reads TGCAGTGCTAGAGGGCCCTGGGGGAACACAGATACGCAGTATTTT. Translating it yields CSARGPWGNTDTQYF.

This clonotype came up once. The chain is built from TRBV6-6 and TRBJ1-3, with D maybe TRBD1 (6 bases). The germline V and J ends were trimmed by 7 bases and 0 bases, with 22 bases remaining between them. The CDR3 spans 18 residues. Germline V CDR1 and CDR2: MNHNY, SVGAGI (reference sequence). CDR3: CASIRQADPRTSGNTIYF. CDR3 in DNA: TGTGCCAGCATTCGACAGGCAGATCCTAGGACCTCTGGAAACACCATATATTTT.

The chain employs TRBV5-1 and TRBJ2-1; perhaps D is TRBD1 or TRBD2 (5 bases each). The CDR3 runs 15 residues. Trimming left V 4 bases short and J 6 bases short, with 17 bases between. Germline V gene lookup returns CDR1 SGHRS and CDR2 YFSETQ. CDR3 in amino acids: CASSIRAMGVNEQFF. The CDR3 DNA reads as TGCGCCAGCAGCATCCGAGCTATGGGGGTCAATGAGCAGTTCTTC.

The gene calls are TRBV7-3 and TRBJ2-3, with TRBD2 as a possible D gene (6 bases). Germline CDR1 SGHTA, CDR2 FQGTGA. CDR3 length equals 12 residues. Between the trimmed V and J ends, which lost 8 bases and 9 bases, there was a span of 15 bases. CDR3 region: CASGQGGGTQYF. Written as DNA, the CDR3 is TGTGCCAGCGGGCAGGGAGGAGGGACGCAGTATTTT.

This clonotype occurred a few times. This chain links TRBV5-1 with TRBJ2-3, with D perhaps TRBD1 or TRBD2 (5 bases each). Deletions cut 1 base from V and 4 bases from J, with 19 bases between. This CDR3 contains 17 residues. Germline V gene lookup returns CDR1 SGHRS and CDR2 YFSETQ. The CDR3 coding sequence is TGCGCCAGCAGCTTGACGAACTGGGACCCAGGATCAGATACGCAGTATTTT. This codes for CASSLTNWDPGSDTQYF.

This clonotype was seen more than once but under ten times. This sequence joins TRBV20-1 and TRBJ2-7; D gene ambiguous. Trimming pared 3 bases from V and 2 bases from J, leaving 5 bases between. The CDR3 consists of 11 residues. Germline CDR1 and CDR2: DFQATT and SNEGSKA (reference sequence). The CDR3 DNA is TGCAGTGCTAGGACAACCTACGAGCAGTACTTC. Translated: CSARTTYEQYF.

The gene calls are TRBV20-1 and TRBJ2-1; D could derive from TRBD1 or TRBD2 (6 bases each). From germline, CDR1 is DFQATT and CDR2 SNEGSKA (reference sequence). V lost 5 bases and J lost 2, with 16 bases in between. The CDR3 spans 15 residues. CDR3 protein: CSAGVAGGAYNEQFF. CDR3 DNA sequence: TGCAGTGCTGGAGTGGCCGGGGGCGCCTACAATGAGCAGTTCTTC.

The chain couples TRBV29-1 to TRBJ2-6; 8 bases map to TRBD2. V trimming: 4 bases; J trimming: 4 bases; junction bases outside the gene matches: 3. This CDR3 region has 14 residues. CDR1 is SQVTM and CDR2 is ANQGSEA in the germline V gene. The CDR3 is CSVAGGSGANVLTF. CDR3 DNA sequence: TGCAGCGTTGCGGGGGGGAGCGGGGCCAACGTCCTGACTTTC.